The entry below gives a single T cell receptor beta chain sequence along with its context. Its antigen is unidentified. This record comes from a study of cytomegalovirus exposure and HLA in healthy donors. The overall study: The same platform was used for the approximately 120 validation repertoires as for the roughly 660 first-cohort repertoires, as reported in a later analysis. Findings and caveats of the study: According to a later analysis, TCR clusters from the first cohort tended to co-occur in the 120 or so validation repertoires. Reports showed the classifier diagnosing cytomegalovirus status with high specificity and sensitivity.

Trimming pared 4 bases from V and 0 bases from J, leaving 20 bases between. Germline V gene lookup returns CDR1 SGHRS and CDR2 YFSETQ. The CDR3 is made up of 17 amino acids. Generated by immunoSEQ multiplex PCR, the TCRdb table keeps only in-frame clones and is missing some. The sample lists 100,000 to 150,000 clones, under 90% occurring once. The receptor's source is a young woman in good health and CMV-seronegative. Sequencing used PBMCs. The rearrangement joins TRBV5-1 to TRBJ2-7; D might be TRBD2 (5 bases). The DNA of the CDR3 is TGCGCCAGCAGCGGGAGAATAGGAGGCAGGAGCTCCTACGAGCAGTACTTC. Translation: CASSGRIGGRSSYEQYF.